This is a list of T cell receptor beta chains from one sample in a study of blood T cell repertoires in COVID-19. Sequenced by immunoSEQ multiplex PCR; TCRdb stores in-frame clones only, minus some. In the table there are about 200,000 clones, around four fifths of which are singletons. The source material was peripheral blood. These receptors all come from a man aged 55 to 70 with COVID-19, enrolled during active disease. CDR3s include the opening cysteine and the closing phenylalanine or tryptophan. Fields, in order: CDR3 protein, CDR3 DNA, J gene, D gene, V gene, clone size. A D gene is named only where the DNA matches it firmly. Clone size is not always given. Where it is, it says once, few, many or a class for expanded clones.

CASSPNLGYQPQHF TGTGCCAGTAGTCCCAACCTCGGGTATCAGCCCCAGCATTTT TRBJ1-5 NA TRBV19 NA
CASRPGQAGTEAFF TGTGCCAGTAGGCCGGGACAGGCAGGCACTGAAGCTTTCTTT TRBJ1-1 TRBD1 TRBV19 NA
CASTLDSSYGYTF TGTGCCAGCACTCTAGACAGTAGCTATGGCTACACCTTC TRBJ1-2 NA TRBV5-4 NA
CAISRQGINTEAFF TGTGCCATCAGTCGACAGGGGATAAACACTGAAGCTTTCTTT TRBJ1-1 TRBD1 TRBV10-3 NA
CASRGEGLTDTQYF TGCGCCAGCAGGGGAGAGGGACTCACAGATACGCAGTATTTT TRBJ2-3 NA TRBV10-1 NA
CSAGDRFEAFF TGCAGTGCTGGGGACAGATTCGAAGCTTTCTTT TRBJ1-1 TRBD1 TRBV20-1 NA
CASSSENRDNEQFF TGTGCCAGCAGCTCCGAGAACAGGGACAATGAGCAGTTCTTC TRBJ2-1 NA TRBV11-3 NA
CAWSGISGGGNQPQHF TGTGCCTGGAGTGGGATCTCGGGGGGAGGCAATCAGCCCCAGCATTTT TRBJ1-5 NA TRBV30 NA
CASSLAGVNTEAFF TGTGCCAGCAGTTTAGCCGGGGTGAACACTGAAGCTTTCTTT TRBJ1-1 NA TRBV28 NA
CASSPQRQSQETQYF TGTGCCAGCAGCCCCCAGCGGCAGAGCCAAGAGACCCAGTACTTC TRBJ2-5 NA TRBV9 once
CASSYSGYEQFF TGTGCCAGCAGTTATTCCGGTTATGAGCAGTTCTTC TRBJ2-1 NA TRBV6-2/TRBV6-3 NA
CASSRTGYSNQPQHF TGTGCCAGCAGCCGGACAGGATATAGCAATCAGCCCCAGCATTTT TRBJ1-5 TRBD1 TRBV27 NA
CASKGQLDEKLFF TGTGCCAGCAAGGGACAATTAGATGAAAAACTGTTTTTT TRBJ1-4 NA TRBV27 NA
CAISEKVGAKNIQYF TGTGCCATCAGTGAGAAGGTCGGGGCCAAAAACATTCAGTACTTC TRBJ2-4 NA TRBV10-3 NA
CASSYRRGQPQHF TGCGCCAGCAGCTACCGAAGAGGGCAGCCCCAGCATTTT TRBJ1-5 NA TRBV4-3 NA
CASSLGSGREKLFF TGTGCCAGCAGCTTAGGCTCGGGTCGCGAAAAACTGTTTTTT TRBJ1-4 NA TRBV13 NA
CASRMGQAANTGELFF TGTGCCAGCAGGATGGGACAGGCGGCGAACACCGGGGAGCTGTTTTTT TRBJ2-2 TRBD1 TRBV2 NA
CACSTGTGGTEAFF TGTGCCTGTAGTACCGGGACAGGGGGCACTGAAGCTTTCTTT TRBJ1-1 TRBD1 TRBV30 once
CASAANYGYTF TGTGCCAGTGCAGCTAACTATGGCTACACCTTC TRBJ1-2 NA TRBV6-4 NA
CASSQEGSDREGGYTF TGCGCCAGCAGCCAAGAAGGGTCCGACAGGGAAGGAGGCTACACCTTC TRBJ1-2 TRBD1 TRBV4-1 NA
CASSPTGGSGNTIYF TGTGCCAGCAGCCCTACAGGGGGATCTGGAAACACCATATATTTT TRBJ1-3 TRBD1 TRBV7-9 NA
CASSQSDSTEAFF TGTGCCAGCAGCCAATCAGATTCCACTGAAGCTTTCTTT TRBJ1-1 NA TRBV3-1/TRBV3-2 NA
CASSLRNEKLFF TGTGCCAGCAGCTTACGGAATGAAAAACTGTTTTTT TRBJ1-4 NA TRBV27 NA
CAWSLQGNTEAFF TGTGCCTGGAGCTTACAGGGGAACACTGAAGCTTTCTTT TRBJ1-1 NA TRBV30 NA
CASSADRRSPLHF TGTGCCAGCAGCGCTGACAGACGCTCACCCCTCCACTTT TRBJ1-6 NA TRBV2 NA
CASSEDLQAQLHF TGTGCCAGCAGCGAAGACTTACAAGCCCAACTCCACTTT TRBJ1-6 NA TRBV9 few
CASSLDSYSNQPQHF TGCGCCAGCAGCTTAGACAGTTATAGCAATCAGCCCCAGCATTTT TRBJ1-5 NA TRBV5-1 NA
CAIRSTLDRGGTEAFF TGTGCCATCAGGTCCACTCTCGACAGGGGAGGGACTGAAGCTTTCTTT TRBJ1-1 TRBD1 TRBV10-3 NA
CSVGDSRYTEAFF TGCAGCGTCGGGGACAGCCGTTACACTGAAGCTTTCTTT TRBJ1-1 TRBD1 TRBV29-1 NA
CASSSIPHGVKQFF TGTGCCAGCAGCTCCATCCCCCACGGGGTAAAGCAGTTCTTC TRBJ2-1 NA TRBV7-9 once
CASSLTQGNNEQFF TGTGCCAGCAGCTTGACACAGGGAAACAATGAGCAGTTCTTC TRBJ2-1 NA TRBV7-9 NA
CASSYGRLAGDRETQYF TGTGCCAGCAGTTACGGGAGACTAGCGGGAGATCGAGAGACCCAGTACTTC TRBJ2-5 TRBD2 TRBV6-2/TRBV6-3 NA
CASSAHRGSYTF TGTGCCAGCAGCGCCCACAGGGGTAGCTACACCTTC TRBJ1-2 TRBD1 TRBV7-2 NA
CASTRGAGNTIYF TGTGCCAGCACCCGCGGGGCGGGAAACACCATATATTTT TRBJ1-3 NA TRBV12-3/TRBV12-4 NA
CASSDLSRDYGYTF TGTGCCAGCAGTGATCTAAGCAGGGACTATGGCTACACCTTC TRBJ1-2 NA TRBV2 NA
CASSFRGQETQYF TGTGCCAGCAGTTTTCGAGGACAAGAGACCCAGTACTTC TRBJ2-5 NA TRBV12-3/TRBV12-4 NA
CASSTNRGAAPLHF TGTGCCAGCAGTACGAACAGGGGCGCAGCACCCCTCCACTTT TRBJ1-6 TRBD1 TRBV27 NA
CASSSEGALRETQYF TGTGCCAGCAGCTCAGAGGGGGCGCTGCGAGAGACCCAGTACTTC TRBJ2-5 TRBD1 TRBV27 NA
CASSPGQGIYGNTIYF TGCGCCAGCAGCCCCGGACAGGGAATATACGGAAACACCATATATTTT TRBJ1-3 TRBD1 TRBV5-1 NA
CSASLQGAFETQYF TGCAGTGCTAGTTTACAGGGGGCTTTTGAGACCCAGTACTTC TRBJ2-5 TRBD1 TRBV20-1 NA
CASSQVDRYAEQYF TGTGCCAGCAGCCAAGTGGACAGGTACGCCGAGCAGTACTTC TRBJ2-7 TRBD1 TRBV14 NA
CASSQGNDPTRGAQHF TGTGCCAGCAGCCAAGGGAACGATCCAACCCGGGGGGCCCAGCATTTT TRBJ1-5 NA TRBV4-2 many
CASSAGTTGTGELFF TGCGCCAGCAGCGCCGGGACTACCGGCACCGGGGAGCTGTTTTTT TRBJ2-2 TRBD2 TRBV5-1 NA
CASSYSHPTNEKLFF TGTGCCAGCAGTTACTCACACCCAACTAATGAAAAACTGTTTTTT TRBJ1-4 NA TRBV6-5 NA
CASSSTYRLAGAYEQYF TGTGCCAGCAGTTCGACCTACCGACTAGCGGGAGCCTACGAGCAGTACTTC TRBJ2-7 TRBD2 TRBV27 NA
CASSPRQGREKLFF TGTGCCAGCAGTCCCCGACAGGGTCGGGAAAAACTGTTTTTT TRBJ1-4 TRBD1 TRBV6-5 once
CASSVSTGGKEKLFF TGTGCCAGCAGCGTTTCGACAGGGGGCAAAGAAAAACTGTTTTTT TRBJ1-4 TRBD1 TRBV9 NA
CASSLDGFGEQFF TGCGCCAGCAGCTTGGATGGTTTCGGGGAGCAGTTCTTC TRBJ2-1 NA TRBV5-1 NA
CASSAQGGNTEAFF TGTGCCAGTAGTGCACAGGGGGGGAACACTGAAGCTTTCTTT TRBJ1-1 TRBD1 TRBV19 NA
CASSSSTPTGVNTEAFF TGTGCCAGCAGCTCTTCAACTCCGACAGGAGTGAACACTGAAGCTTTCTTT TRBJ1-1 NA TRBV7-8 NA
CASTQGASNQPQHF TGTGCCAGTACCCAGGGGGCGAGCAATCAGCCCCAGCATTTT TRBJ1-5 TRBD1 TRBV19 few
CASSPGTGNYGYTF TGTGCCAGCAGCCCAGGGACAGGGAACTATGGCTACACCTTC TRBJ1-2 TRBD1 TRBV6-5 once
CASSAGGLGNTIYF TGCGCCAGCAGCGCGGGGGGTCTCGGAAACACCATATATTTT TRBJ1-3 NA TRBV5-1 NA
CASSPPSPTKNQPQHF TGTGCCAGCTCACCACCCAGCCCTACTAAGAATCAGCCCCAGCATTTT TRBJ1-5 NA TRBV18 NA